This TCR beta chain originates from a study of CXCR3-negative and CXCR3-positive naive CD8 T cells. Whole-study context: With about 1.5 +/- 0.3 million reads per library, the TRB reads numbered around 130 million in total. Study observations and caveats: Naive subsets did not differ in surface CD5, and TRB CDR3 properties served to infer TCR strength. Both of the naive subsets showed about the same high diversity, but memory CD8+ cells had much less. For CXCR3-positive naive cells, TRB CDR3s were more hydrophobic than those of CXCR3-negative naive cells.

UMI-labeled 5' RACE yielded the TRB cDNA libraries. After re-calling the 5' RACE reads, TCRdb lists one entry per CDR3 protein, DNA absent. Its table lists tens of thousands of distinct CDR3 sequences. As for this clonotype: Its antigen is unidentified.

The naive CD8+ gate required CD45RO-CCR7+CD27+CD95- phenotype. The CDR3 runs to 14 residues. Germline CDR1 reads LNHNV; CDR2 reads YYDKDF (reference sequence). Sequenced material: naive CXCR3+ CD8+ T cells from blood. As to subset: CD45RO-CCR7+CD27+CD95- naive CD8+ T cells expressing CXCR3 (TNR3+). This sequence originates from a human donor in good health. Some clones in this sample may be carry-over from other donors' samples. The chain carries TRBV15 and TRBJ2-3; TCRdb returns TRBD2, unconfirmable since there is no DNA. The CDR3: CATRLAGRTDTQYF.